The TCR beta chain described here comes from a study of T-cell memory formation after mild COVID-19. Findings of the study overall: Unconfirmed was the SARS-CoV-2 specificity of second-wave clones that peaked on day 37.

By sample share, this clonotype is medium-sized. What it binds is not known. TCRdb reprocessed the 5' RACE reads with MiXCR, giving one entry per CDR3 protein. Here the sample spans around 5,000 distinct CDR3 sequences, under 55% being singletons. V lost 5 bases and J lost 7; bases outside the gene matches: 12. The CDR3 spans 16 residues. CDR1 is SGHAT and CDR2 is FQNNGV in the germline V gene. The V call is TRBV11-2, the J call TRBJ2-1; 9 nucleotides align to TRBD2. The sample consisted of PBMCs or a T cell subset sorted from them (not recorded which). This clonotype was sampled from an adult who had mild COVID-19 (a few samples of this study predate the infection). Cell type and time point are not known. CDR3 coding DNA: TGTGCCAGCAGCCCACCCACTCTAGCGGGGTGGAATGAGCAGTTCTTC. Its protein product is CASSPPTLAGWNEQFF.